The present T cell receptor (beta chain) was sequenced within a study of T cell responses to AZD1222 COVID-19 vaccine. Some clones are missing from TCRdb's copy, which holds only in-frame ones; the method was immunoSEQ multiplex PCR. Among some 190,000 clones, approximately 89% were seen once, and the ten largest hold 1.5% to 2%. V lost 1 base and J 9 bases, leaving 16 bases between the germline ends. Per germline, CDR1 SGHTA and CDR2 FQGNSA. The CDR3 has 15 residues. The chain links TRBV7-2 to TRBJ2-1, with D possibly TRBD2 on 7 matching bases. The TCR sequence derives from an adult who received the AZD1222 COVID-19 vaccine. This specimen was peripheral blood, taken 28 days after the second AZD1222 dose. CDR3 residues: CASSLVGGADREQFF. Here the CDR3 DNA reads TGTGCCAGCAGCTTAGTGGGGGGGGCCGATCGTGAGCAGTTCTTC.